These 32 T cell receptor beta chains were sequenced from one sample in a study of blood T cell repertoires in COVID-19 (dated by TCRdb to 2019 to 2021). The method was the immunoSEQ multiplex PCR assay. In its TCRdb copy, this immuneACCESS table keeps in-frame sequences only and misses some clones. Where compared with another copy, unresolved V genes explain less than half of these, and the others have no known cause. For this sample there are about 180,000 clones; 70% to 90% appear just once. 4% to 5% of the sample is in the top ten clones. The material sequenced was peripheral blood. Receptor source: a woman aged 25 to 45 with acute or convalescent COVID-19.

The chain combines TRBV28 with TRBJ1-5; 7 positions agree with TRBD1. The germline gives CDR1 MDHEN, CDR2 SYDVKM. The CDR3 consists of 14 residues. Trimming at V came to 4 bases and at J to 1 base, leaving 1 base not matched to a gene. DNA for the CDR3: TGTGCCAGCAGTTCGGGACAGAGCAATCAGCCCCAGCATTTT. This encodes CASSSGQSNQPQHF.

The chain has TRBV15 and TRBJ1-5, with unresolved D. V was clipped by 8 bases and J by 7 bases, with 9 bases between them. The CDR3 consists of 11 residues. Germline V gene data show CDR1 as LNHNV and CDR2 as YYDKDF (reference sequence). The CDR3 region has the DNA TGTGCCACCGGTAGAAGACAGCCCCAGCATTTT. Residues: CATGRRQPQHF.

In the case of this clone: A read error may account for a junction end that differs from germline. The V and J genes are TRBV11-2 and TRBJ2-7; D remains ambiguous. CDR3 size: 15 residues. Germline loops: CDR1 SGHAT, CDR2 FQNNGV. In nucleotides, the CDR3 is TGTGCCAGCAGCCTAGACCCCCTCTCTATCTACGAGCAGTACTTC. It encodes CASSLDPLSIYEQYF.

This rearrangement joins TRBV3-1 (or the pseudogene TRBV3-2) to TRBJ1-1; D remains unclear. This CDR3 is 12 amino acids long. The germline V gene has CDR1 LGHDT and CDR2 YNNKEL (reference sequence). V lost 5 bases to trimming and J lost 2 bases, with 6 bases between them. The CDR3 DNA is TGTGCCAGCAGCACATTCAACACTGAAGCTTTCTTT. Amino acids: CASSTFNTEAFF.

The chain carries TRBV28 and TRBJ2-1, with 7 nucleotides matching TRBD2. The CDR3 totals 16 residues. The junction had 8 bases not matched to a gene; V was cut back by 6 bases and J by 0 bases. CDR1 and CDR2 (germline): MDHEN, SYDVKM. CDR3 coding DNA: TGTGCCAGCAGCGGGAGGACATCGAGCTCCTACAATGAGCAGTTCTTC. Protein product: CASSGRTSSSYNEQFF.

The rearrangement joins TRBV18 to TRBJ1-1, with 8 bases identical to TRBD1. This CDR3 is built from 13 residues. Germline trimming cut 8 bases from V and 3 bases from J; bases unmatched to any gene: 5. Germline assignment: CDR1 KGHSH and CDR2 LQKENI. For the CDR3, the DNA is TGTGCCAGCAGGACAGGGAGGGACACTGAAGCTTTCTTT. This sequence encodes CASRTGRDTEAFF.

The chain joins TRBV19 to TRBJ1-5; D possibly corresponds to TRBD1 (6 bases). With 8 bases removed from V and 5 bases from J, the gap between germline ends came to 10 bases. Per the germline V gene, CDR1 is LNHDA and CDR2 is SQIVND (reference sequence). This CDR3 has 12 residues. The CDR3 nucleotides read TGTGCCAGTCGCACAGGGTATCAGCCCCAGCATTTT. Translation: CASRTGYQPQHF.

The J gene is TRBJ1-3, the V gene TRBV2, with D hard to call. The ends were cut back, 8 bases at V and 2 bases at J, with 10 bases in the middle. Germline lookup yields CDR1 SNHLY and CDR2 FYNNEI. This CDR3 region has 13 residues. The CDR3 loop is CASVVSAGNTIYF. In nucleotides, the CDR3 is TGTGCCAGCGTGGTCTCGGCTGGAAACACCATATATTTT. Supplemented by reference TRBV2 and TRBJ1-3, the full variable domain reads EPEVTQTPSHQVTQMGQEVILRCVPISNHLYFYWYRQILGQKVEFLVSFYNNEISEKSEIFDDQFSVERPDGSNFTLKIRSTKLEDSAMYFCASVVSAGNTIYFGEGSWLTVV.

The chain uses TRBV7-2 and TRBJ2-3; 8 positions agree with TRBD1. The V gene's germline CDR1 is SGHTA and CDR2 FQGNSA. The CDR3 totals 14 residues. The V segment lost 5 bases and the J segment 5 bases; nucleotides outside the gene matches: 6. The CDR3 spells CASSTRTGLDTQYF. In DNA form, the CDR3 reads TGTGCCAGCAGCACAAGGACAGGGTTAGATACGCAGTATTTT.

This chain joins TRBV5-6 and TRBJ1-1, with D maybe TRBD1 (5 bases). Per the germline V gene, CDR1 is SGHDT and CDR2 is YYEEEE. The CDR3 extends over 14 amino acids. The V gene lost 2 bases and the J gene lost 1 base, with 9 bases spanning the gap. CDR3 sequence: CASSFSTGNTEAFF. The CDR3 DNA follows: TGTGCCAGCAGCTTCAGCACAGGGAACACTGAAGCTTTCTTT.

This clone was detected many times. CDR3 in amino acids: CASSLGALSEAFF. CDR3 in DNA: TGTGCCAGCAGCTTAGGGGCCCTTAGTGAGGCTTTCTTT. The J gene is TRBJ1-1, the V gene TRBV7-6; D is unclear. The germline V gene has CDR1 SGHVS and CDR2 FNYEAQ. V lost 1 base and J 11 bases, leaving 14 bases between the germline ends. This CDR3 has 13 amino acids.

This clone occurred once. This chain links TRBV28 with TRBJ2-2, with D unresolved. The V and J ends lost 6 bases and 3 bases respectively, with 14 bases between them. The CDR3 covers 15 residues. Germline values: CDR1 MDHEN, CDR2 SYDVKM. For the CDR3, the DNA is TGTGCCAGCAGCCCTCCCCACACCTACACCGGGGAGCTGTTTTTT. Residues: CASSPPHTYTGELFF.

This clone was detected only once. The V gene is TRBV7-9, the J gene TRBJ2-1, with 9 nucleotides matching TRBD2. The CDR3 extends over 14 amino acids. The V gene end was trimmed by 6 bases and the J gene end by 10 bases; junction bases not matched to a gene: 10. Germline V lookup: CDR1 SEHNR, CDR2 FQNEAQ (reference sequence). CDR3 in DNA: TGTGCCAGCAGACGTAAGCGGGAGGCGGGAGAGCAGTTCTTC. This gives the protein CASRRKREAGEQFF.

The chain links TRBV7-9 to TRBJ2-4; 8 nucleotides agree with TRBD2. The V and J ends lost 8 bases and 7 bases, in that order; junction bases with no gene match: 7. CDR1 is SEHNR, CDR2 FQNEAQ, per germline (reference sequence). The CDR3 is made up of 13 amino acids. CDR3 nucleotides: TGTGCCAGCCACGGGACTAGGGTGAACATTCAGTACTTC. Its protein is CASHGTRVNIQYF. The variable domain in full, completed from reference TRBV7-9 and TRBJ2-4, reads DTGVSQNPRHKITKRGQNVTFRCDPISEHNRLYWYRQTLGQGPEFLTYFQNEAQLEKSRLLSDRFSAERPKGSFSTLEIQRTEQGDSAMYLCASHGTRVNIQYFGAGTRLSVL.

The chain is built from TRBV7-9 and TRBJ2-3; D not certain. The CDR3 covers 11 residues. Germline loops: CDR1 SEHNR, CDR2 FQNEAQ (reference sequence). V was pared by 7 bases and J by 2 bases, with 4 bases between. The CDR3 is CASTYTDTQYF. The CDR3 DNA follows: TGTGCCAGCACTTACACAGATACGCAGTATTTT.

The V gene is TRBV12-3 or TRBV12-4, the J gene TRBJ1-1; no firm D call. Trimming pared 7 bases from V and 2 bases from J, leaving 8 bases between. CDR3 size: 12 residues. CDR3 in DNA: TGTGCCAGCATCACAGTTAACACTGAAGCTTTCTTT. This sequence encodes CASITVNTEAFF.

The chain combines TRBV12-3 or TRBV12-4 with TRBJ1-1; 9 bases fit TRBD1. V was pared by 6 bases and J by 9 bases, with 5 bases of the junction left unmatched. This CDR3 region has 12 residues. The CDR3 sequence: CASSRGQGKAFF. CDR3 DNA sequence: TGTGCCAGCAGCCGGGGACAGGGAAAAGCTTTCTTT.

The chain recombines TRBV28 with TRBJ2-7; 10 bases align to TRBD2. Germline V gene data show CDR1 as MDHEN and CDR2 as SYDVKM. This CDR3 has 15 residues. V shed 5 bases, J shed 6 bases, and the junction held 10 bases outside the gene matches. CDR3 bases: TGTGCCAGCAGTGTACCTAGCGGGAGATACTCCGAGCAGTACTTC. Protein: CASSVPSGRYSEQYF.

This chain links TRBV12-3 or TRBV12-4 with TRBJ2-2; a possible D gene is TRBD1 (6 bases). The CDR3 totals 12 residues. Trimming left V 5 bases short and J 10 bases short, with 11 bases between. Here the CDR3 DNA reads TGTGCCAGCAGTCCAGGACAGCCGGAGCTGTTTTTT. Encoded protein: CASSPGQPELFF.

The V and J genes are TRBV6-5 and TRBJ1-5; perhaps TRBD1 as D (5 bases). The CDR3 is 14 amino acids. Germline V lookup: CDR1 MNHEY, CDR2 SVGAGI. Trimming stripped 2 bases from V and 0 bases from J, with 5 bases between. The CDR3 DNA sequence: TGTGCCAGCAGTTACGGGGCTAGCAATCAGCCCCAGCATTTT. This codes for CASSYGASNQPQHF.

The chain employs TRBV2 and TRBJ1-3; D remains unclear. V was trimmed by 5 bases and J by 2 bases, leaving 7 bases between them. The CDR3 runs to 13 residues. Germline CDR1 reads SNHLY; CDR2 reads FYNNEI. The CDR3 region is CASSPGTGNTIYF. The CDR3 nucleotides read TGTGCCAGCAGTCCGGGGACTGGAAACACCATATATTTT.

This CDR3 reads CASSLQGAPYGYTF. The CDR3 DNA reads TGTGCCAGCAGCTTACAGGGGGCGCCCTATGGCTACACCTTC. The chain uses TRBV28 and TRBJ1-2, with 9 nucleotides matching TRBD1. This CDR3 has 14 residues. With V trimmed by 6 bases and J by 4 bases, 6 bases remained unmatched. Germline V CDR1 and CDR2: MDHEN, SYDVKM.

The chain employs TRBV5-4 and TRBJ1-1, with D perhaps TRBD1 (5 bases). Per germline, CDR1 SGHNT and CDR2 YYREEE (reference sequence). This CDR3 region has 17 residues. V gave up 4 bases and J gave up 3 bases, with 22 bases separating them. This CDR3 reads CASSPGTFPTIDTEAFF. Here the CDR3 DNA reads TGTGCCAGCAGCCCGGGGACTTTCCCTACAATAGACACTGAAGCTTTCTTT.

V usage is TRBV11-2 and J usage is TRBJ2-4; maybe TRBD1 (5 bases). The germline V gene has CDR1 SGHAT and CDR2 FQNNGV. V was shortened by 6 bases and J by 7 bases, with 13 bases between the two germline ends. The CDR3 extends over 13 amino acids. Here the CDR3 DNA reads TGTGCCAGCAGGAATCTAGGGGCGAACATTCAGTACTTC. It encodes CASRNLGANIQYF.

The chain has TRBV10-3 and TRBJ2-1; perhaps TRBD2 as D (5 bases). CDR3 length: 17 residues. V lost 2 bases to trimming and J lost 7 bases, with 21 bases between them. Germline V gene lookup returns CDR1 ENHRY and CDR2 SYGVKD. The CDR3 loop reads CAISETRGLRPLNEQFF. The CDR3 DNA sequence: TGTGCCATCAGTGAGACACGAGGACTTCGCCCTTTAAATGAGCAGTTCTTC.

The rearrangement links TRBV5-1 to TRBJ1-6; the D gene is possibly TRBD1 (5 bases). This CDR3 region has 17 residues. Trimming pared 4 bases from V and 0 bases from J, leaving 14 bases between. Looked up from germline, CDR1 is SGHRS and CDR2 is YFSETQ. CDR3 in DNA: TGCGCCAGCAGCCCCCGGGGGGGGAGCTCCTATAATTCACCCCTCCACTTT. This codes for CASSPRGGSSYNSPLHF.

About this clone itself: Within the sample, other DNA sequences also encode this same CDR3. The chain links TRBV7-2 to TRBJ2-7; no reliable D call. Trimming removed 3 bases from V and 1 base from J, with 7 bases in between. Germline V gives CDR1 SGHTA, CDR2 FQGNSA. The length of the CDR3 is 13 residues. CDR3 residues: CASSLSLSYEQYF. As DNA, the CDR3 is TGTGCCAGCAGCTTGTCCCTTTCCTACGAGCAGTACTTC. Complete variable domain (other parts from reference TRBV7-2 and TRBJ2-7): GAGVSQSPSNKVTEKGKDVELRCDPISGHTALYWYRQSLGQGLEFLIYFQGNSAPDKSGLPSDRFSAERTGGSVSTLTIQRTQQEDSAVYLCASSLSLSYEQYFGPGTRLTVT.

The chain uses TRBV5-1 and TRBJ2-1, with D unresolved. Germline V lookup: CDR1 SGHRS, CDR2 YFSETQ. The CDR3 sequence is 17 residues long. The ends were cut back, 1 base at V and 0 bases at J, with 14 bases in the middle. The CDR3 here is CASSLNLRHSSYNEQFF. The CDR3, as DNA: TGCGCCAGCAGCTTGAATTTGAGACACAGCTCCTACAATGAGCAGTTCTTC.

This rearrangement joins TRBV4-2 to TRBJ1-2; D remains ambiguous. CDR3 size: 15 residues. Trimming stripped 1 base from V and 3 bases from J, with 12 bases between. CDR1 and CDR2 (germline): LGHNA, YNFKEQ. CDR3 residues: CASSQGEGVYYGYTF. CDR3 coding DNA: TGTGCCAGCAGCCAAGGAGAGGGTGTTTACTATGGCTACACCTTC.

The chain couples TRBV5-1 to TRBJ1-1; possible D gene TRBD1, 5 bases. From germline, CDR1 is SGHRS and CDR2 YFSETQ. The CDR3 runs 14 residues. Trimming took off 4 bases at V and 7 bases at J, with 17 bases between the two ends. The CDR3 DNA follows: TGCGCCAGCAGCCTCACAGGAGGGGAGTATGAAGCTTTCTTT. It yields the protein CASSLTGGEYEAFF.

This sequence joins TRBV4-1 and TRBJ1-5; D uncertain. CDR1 and CDR2 from the germline V gene are MGHRA and YSYEKL. This CDR3 is built from 15 residues. V was cut by 0 bases and J by 5 bases, with 11 bases left in between. CDR3 amino acids: CASSQDIGGYQPQHF. The CDR3, as DNA: TGCGCCAGCAGCCAAGATATTGGCGGTTATCAGCCCCAGCATTTT.

The CDR3 DNA reads as TGTGCCAGCAGTCGGGACTTTAGCTCTGGAAACACCATATATTTT. This gives the protein CASSRDFSSGNTIYF. The chain combines TRBV2 with TRBJ1-3, with D possibly matching TRBD1 (5 bases). Trimming removed 5 bases from V and 0 bases from J, with 11 bases in between. The CDR3 length is 15 residues. Germline assignment: CDR1 SNHLY and CDR2 FYNNEI.